Shown below are 18 T cell receptor beta chains from a single sample sequenced in a study of regulatory T cells in long-lasting Graves disease. Building the TCR beta libraries relied on iRepertoire HTBI primers, and CDR3 regions underwent Arm-PCR. MiXCR was run by TCRdb on the multiplex PCR reads, yielding one entry per CDR3 protein. The table lists 550,000 to 650,000 distinct CDR3 sequences, about 16% of them singletons, with about 12% in the top ten. Time point here: newly diagnosed GD, antithyroid drugs for less than 3 months. Isolated PBMC RNA provided the starting material for the TCR library. The same data also contributed to another study, on T cells in Graves' hyperthyroidism and ophthalmopathy.

Sequenced material: peripheral blood mononuclear cells (PBMCs), taken at new diagnosis, from a patient treated with antithyroid drugs. These receptors came from a young man with Graves disease.

V is TRBV6-1 and J is TRBJ1-2, with a tentative D call TRBD1 (6 bases). V dropped 11 bases and J dropped 5 bases, with 15 bases sitting between them. The CDR3 loop spans 12 amino acids. Germline lookup yields CDR1 MNHNS and CDR2 SASEGT. The CDR3 DNA reads TGTGCCGCCTATACAGGGAGGTATGGCTACACCTTC. Translated: CAAYTGRYGYTF.

This clonotype was seen more than once but under ten times. This sequence joins TRBV6-1 and TRBJ2-2; 7 nucleotides match TRBD2. The germline V gene has CDR1 MNHNS and CDR2 SASEGT. The J segment lost 6 bases and the V segment lost 5 bases, leaving 12 bases of the junction unmatched. The CDR3 is 16 residues long. The CDR3 DNA follows: TGTGCCAGCAGTACGTCTGGCGGGAGTATGTCCGGGGAGCTGTTTTTT. Translating gives CASSTSGGSMSGELFF.

This clonotype occurred many times. The rearrangement links TRBV6-1 to TRBJ1-1, with D possibly being TRBD1 (5 bases). Trimming left V 1 base short and J 0 bases short, with 9 bases between. The CDR3 has 15 residues. Germline lookup yields CDR1 MNHNS and CDR2 SASEGT. CDR3 protein: CASSEVGALNTEAFF. In nucleotides, the CDR3 is TGTGCCAGCAGTGAAGTAGGGGCGCTGAACACTGAAGCTTTCTTT.

This clonotype was detected many times. This rearrangement joins TRBV7-8 to TRBJ2-7; the match to TRBD2 covers 11 bases. Trimming removed 0 bases from V and 2 bases from J; junction bases left unmatched: 3. This CDR3 spans 16 amino acids. CDR1 is SGHVS, CDR2 FQNEAQ, per germline. Here the CDR3 DNA reads TGTGCCAGCAGCTTAGCGGGACTAGCGGCACCCTACGAGCAGTACTTC. It is translated as CASSLAGLAAPYEQYF.

This clonotype was seen ten or more times. The chain joins TRBV3-1 to TRBJ2-7; 8 bases align to TRBD2. From germline, CDR1 is LGHDT and CDR2 YNNKEL (reference sequence). Trimming took 1 base from V and 2 from J; bases not matched to a gene: 7. The CDR3 runs 16 residues. CDR3 sequence (DNA): TGTGCCAGCAGCCAAGGCGGGCTAGCGGGCCCCTACGAGCAGTACTTC. Its protein product is CASSQGGLAGPYEQYF.

The V call is TRBV12-3 or TRBV12-4, the J call TRBJ2-2, with 7 positions matching TRBD1. The J segment lost 0 bases and the V segment lost 7 bases, leaving 5 bases of the junction unmatched. CDR3 size: 15 residues. The CDR3 bases are TGTGCCAGCATCCTCGGGACAGCGAACACCGGGGAGCTGTTTTTT. Protein product: CASILGTANTGELFF.

There are a few counts of this clonotype. The rearrangement uses TRBV12-3 or TRBV12-4 and TRBJ2-2, with TRBD2 matching over 11 bases. The junction had 11 bases not matched to a gene; V was cut back by 6 bases and J by 5 bases. The CDR3 runs 17 residues. The CDR3 sequence is CASRPGLAEVETGELFF. In DNA, the CDR3 is TGTGCCAGCAGACCGGGACTAGCGGAAGTCGAAACCGGGGAGCTGTTTTTT.

V gene TRBV7-3 combines with J gene TRBJ1-1, with a possible D match to TRBD1 (6 bases). V was pared by 1 base and J by 5 bases, with 17 bases between. Per germline, CDR1 SGHTA and CDR2 FQGTGA. The CDR3 length is 16 residues. The CDR3 loop reads CASSLNQGKDGTEAFF. The CDR3 DNA follows: TGTGCCAGCAGCTTAAATCAGGGGAAGGATGGGACTGAAGCTTTCTTT.

This clonotype appeared a few times. The rearrangement uses TRBV5-1 and TRBJ2-2; D gene unclear. The CDR3 has 16 residues. Per germline, CDR1 SGHRS and CDR2 YFSETQ. The germline V and J ends were trimmed by 1 base and 4 bases, with 14 bases remaining between them. The CDR3 region is CASSLFRFESTGELFF. The CDR3 DNA reads TGCGCCAGCAGCTTGTTCCGATTCGAGAGCACCGGGGAGCTGTTTTTT.

This clonotype appeared many times. The chain joins TRBV7-9 to TRBJ2-1, with TRBD2 matching 14 bases. The trim removed 5 bases at V and 8 bases at J, leaving 14 bases unmatched. This CDR3 contains 18 residues. The germline gives CDR1 SEHNR, CDR2 FQNEAQ (reference sequence). CDR3 nucleotide sequence: TGTGCCAGCAGCCATGGGACTAGCGGGAGAGGGGCGGACCATGAGCAGTTCTTC. It specifies CASSHGTSGRGADHEQFF.

This clonotype has at least ten counts. The V call is TRBV2, the J call TRBJ2-7; 7 bases agree with TRBD1. Per germline, CDR1 SNHLY and CDR2 FYNNEI. This CDR3 has 14 amino acids. The V gene end was trimmed by 7 bases and the J gene end by 1 base; junction bases not matched to a gene: 7. In nucleotides, the CDR3 is TGTGCCAGCAATCTCAGGGGGATATCCTACGAGCAGTACTTC. This gives the protein CASNLRGISYEQYF.

This clonotype was found many times. The chain couples TRBV6-1 to TRBJ2-7; 7 nucleotides match TRBD2. This CDR3 is built from 13 residues. Germline CDR1 is MNHNS and CDR2 is SASEGT. The V segment lost 7 bases and the J segment 1 base; nucleotides outside the gene matches: 4. The CDR3 protein is CASKLAVSYEQYF. The CDR3 region has the DNA TGTGCCAGCAAGCTAGCGGTTTCCTACGAGCAGTACTTC.

The chain couples TRBV28 to TRBJ2-1; TRBD2 is a possible D gene (6 bases). In germline, CDR1 is MDHEN, CDR2 SYDVKM. V lost 11 bases, J lost 5 bases, and 16 bases lay in between. The length of the CDR3 is 13 residues. CDR3 region: CAAEGSVDNEQFF. CDR3 in DNA: TGTGCCGCGGAGGGGAGCGTGGACAATGAGCAGTTCTTC.

This clonotype was detected many times. The J gene is TRBJ1-1, the V gene TRBV2; a possible D gene is TRBD1 (5 bases). Trimming pared 4 bases from V and 8 bases from J, leaving 17 bases between. CDR1 is SNHLY and CDR2 is FYNNEI in the germline V gene. The CDR3 is made up of 14 amino acids. CDR3 DNA: TGTGCCAGCAGTGCCCATGTGGGGGGTAGGGAAGCTTTCTTT. The encoded protein is CASSAHVGGREAFF.

This clonotype was detected many times. The J gene is TRBJ1-1, the V gene TRBV7-3; maybe TRBD1 (5 bases). This CDR3 region has 14 residues. Germline CDR1 reads SGHTA; CDR2 reads FQGTGA. Trimming pared 1 base from V and 2 bases from J, leaving 8 bases between. CDR3 amino acids: CASSLNRDNTEAFF. The DNA for the CDR3 is TGTGCCAGCAGCTTAAATCGGGACAACACTGAAGCTTTCTTT.

In its sample, this clonotype was seen many times. The chain joins TRBV12-3 or TRBV12-4 to TRBJ2-2, with 10 positions matching TRBD2. V lost 7 bases and J lost 0; bases outside the gene matches: 8. The CDR3 length is 17 residues. CDR3 loop: CASTLGAGGPNTGELFF. Here the CDR3 DNA reads TGTGCCAGCACGCTAGGAGCGGGAGGGCCGAACACCGGGGAGCTGTTTTTT.

This clonotype was counted at least ten times. This chain uses TRBV29-1 with TRBJ2-7; D perhaps matches TRBD2 (6 bases). This CDR3 is 16 amino acids long. V was shortened by 0 bases and J by 5 bases, with 20 bases between the two germline ends. Germline CDR1 reads SQVTM; CDR2 reads ANQGSEA. The CDR3 loop is CSVEDPTGGTLDEQYF. In nucleotides, the CDR3 is TGCAGCGTTGAAGATCCCACAGGAGGGACCCTTGACGAGCAGTACTTC.

This clonotype was seen at least ten times. The gene calls are TRBV6-1 and TRBJ1-1; D possibly corresponds to TRBD1 (5 bases). V shed 2 bases and J shed 4 bases, with 5 bases lying between them. Per germline, CDR1 MNHNS and CDR2 SASEGT. This CDR3 contains 12 residues. The DNA of the CDR3 is TGTGCCAGCAGTGAACAGGGCACTGAAGCTTTCTTT. Its protein product is CASSEQGTEAFF.